One sample yielded the 31 T cell receptor beta chains listed below, sequenced in a study of shared T cell receptors in the human thymus. Clones were read by immunoSEQ multiplex PCR, and TCRdb kept only the in-frame ones, dropping some. The sample lists approximately 660,000 clones; more than 75% were seen once. This same sample was also part of a study on human thymus T cells.

The sample consisted of thymocytes. These receptors were obtained from a boy younger than two with a congenital heart defect.

This clone has just one count. J is TRBJ2-3 and V is TRBV7-2; 7 bases are shared with TRBD2. Germline-derived CDR1 and CDR2 are SGHTA and FQGNSA. Trimming took 5 bases from V and 1 from J; bases not matched to a gene: 9. This CDR3 has 16 amino acids. The DNA for the CDR3 is TGTGCCAGCAGCGCCTCCGGGAGGACCTGCACAGATACGCAGTATTTT. Protein: CASSASGRTCTDTQYF.

V is TRBV7-9 and J is TRBJ2-1, with 8 bases that match TRBD2. Germline CDR1 is SEHNR and CDR2 is FQNEAQ (reference sequence). The junction had 19 bases not matched to a gene; V was cut back by 4 bases and J by 5 bases. The CDR3 length is 19 residues. CDR3 sequence: CASSYRFGSGTPKDNEQFF. CDR3 sequence (DNA): TGTGCCAGCAGCTATCGATTTGGTAGCGGGACTCCCAAGGACAATGAGCAGTTCTTC.

CDR3 residues: CASSSPDSGLGYTF. CDR3 DNA: TGTGCCAGCAGTTCCCCGGACTCAGGCCTTGGCTACACCTTC. This sequence joins TRBV27 and TRBJ1-2; the D is unclear. The CDR3 runs to 14 residues. Germline CDR1 and CDR2: MNHEY and SMNVEV (reference sequence). The V end lost 4 bases, the J end lost 7 bases, and 16 bases lay between the germline ends.

The rearrangement joins TRBV7-2 to TRBJ2-7, with TRBD1 matching 7 bases. V lost 0 bases to trimming and J lost 4 bases; unmatched junction nucleotides: 3. Germline CDR1 and CDR2: SGHTA and FQGNSA. The CDR3 is 14 residues long. DNA for the CDR3: TGTGCCAGCAGCTTAGCAGGGGGCGGATACGAGCAGTACTTC. Its translation: CASSLAGGGYEQYF.

This chain joins TRBV2 and TRBJ2-3, with 8 bases matching TRBD2. Per germline, CDR1 SNHLY and CDR2 FYNNEI. The CDR3 sequence is 15 residues long. V was pared by 4 bases and J by 4 bases, with 7 bases of the junction left unmatched. The CDR3 loop is CASSGLIAGSDTQYF. The CDR3 region has the DNA TGTGCCAGCAGTGGGTTAATAGCGGGGTCAGATACGCAGTATTTT.

CDR3 protein: CASSRTQKGWYEQYF. CDR3 sequence (DNA): TGTGCCAGCAGCCGAACCCAGAAGGGGTGGTACGAGCAGTACTTC. This chain joins TRBV6-1 and TRBJ2-7; D perhaps matches TRBD1 (5 bases). CDR1 MNHNS and CDR2 SASEGT come from the germline V gene. The CDR3 is 15 residues long. The ends were cut back, 6 bases at V and 4 bases at J, with 19 bases in the middle.

This chain uses TRBV7-2 with TRBJ1-4, with 9 bases fitting TRBD1. V shed 2 bases and J 7 bases; nucleotides not matched to a gene: 11. The CDR3 totals 17 residues. The V gene's germline CDR1 is SGHTA and CDR2 FQGNSA. Here the CDR3 reads CASSLRDRDMPSEKLFF. Here the CDR3 DNA reads TGTGCCAGCAGCTTAAGGGACAGGGATATGCCTAGTGAAAAACTGTTTTTT.

The V gene is TRBV14, the J gene TRBJ2-7, with D perhaps TRBD2 (5 bases). V was pared by 0 bases and J by 2 bases, with 17 bases between. The germline V gene encodes CDR1 SGHDN and CDR2 FVKESK. The CDR3 is 17 residues long. The CDR3 here is CASSQEERELEPYEQYF. The CDR3 coding sequence is TGTGCCAGCAGCCAAGAAGAGAGGGAGTTGGAACCCTACGAGCAGTACTTC.

The rearrangement links TRBV28 to TRBJ1-5; tentatively, D is TRBD1 (5 bases). CDR1 MDHEN and CDR2 SYDVKM come from the germline V gene. Trimming shortened V by 4 bases and J by 4 bases, and 14 bases separated the two germline ends. The CDR3 has 15 amino acids. The CDR3 nucleotides are TGTGCCAGCAGTTACTGGGGCGAAGGGAATCAGCCCCAGCATTTT. Residues: CASSYWGEGNQPQHF.

In this sample, this clone turned up a few times. The chain is built from TRBV21-1 and TRBJ2-1; TRBD1 is the table's D call and was not checked against the DNA. TRBV21-1 is reported as a pseudogene. This CDR3 region has 11 residues. CDR3 amino acids: CAWGPYNEQFF. DNA for the CDR3: TGTGCCTGGGGGCCCTACAATGAGCAGTTCTTC.

The chain links TRBV6-1 to TRBJ2-7, with 14 bases aligning to TRBD2. Germline loops: CDR1 MNHNS, CDR2 SASEGT. The J segment lost 2 bases and the V segment lost 4 bases, leaving 13 bases of the junction unmatched. The CDR3 covers 19 residues. The CDR3 DNA reads as TGTGCCAGCAGTGCCGGGCCGGCCGGGACTAGCGGGAGACCCTACGAGCAGTACTTC. Encoded protein: CASSAGPAGTSGRPYEQYF.

V usage is TRBV30 and J usage is TRBJ2-7; 7 bases line up with TRBD2. The V segment lost 5 bases and the J segment 3 bases; nucleotides outside the gene matches: 4. The CDR3 has 12 residues. Germline-derived CDR1 and CDR2 are GTSNPN and SVGIG (reference sequence). The CDR3 DNA is TGTGCCTGGGGGGGGGAGGGCTACGAGCAGTACTTC. This encodes CAWGGEGYEQYF.

The rearrangement links TRBV27 to TRBJ2-1, with 7 nucleotides matching TRBD2. After removal of 8 bases from V and 8 bases from J, the junction contained 9 bases not matched to a gene. The CDR3 covers 13 residues. Germline lookup yields CDR1 MNHEY and CDR2 SMNVEV (reference sequence). CDR3 in amino acids: CASGRVSFDEQFF. Here the CDR3 DNA reads TGTGCCAGCGGGAGGGTTAGTTTCGATGAGCAGTTCTTC.

This rearrangement joins TRBV4-3 to TRBJ2-1, with 7 bases identical to TRBD2. In germline, CDR1 is LGHNA, CDR2 YSLEER. The CDR3 loop spans 16 amino acids. V lost 0 bases, J lost 6 bases, and 8 bases stayed unmatched. The CDR3 nucleotides are TGCGCCAGCAGCCAAGATCGTGGCGGGAGAGTCAATGAGCAGTTCTTC. Encoded protein: CASSQDRGGRVNEQFF.

The chain uses TRBV4-2 and TRBJ2-7; the match to TRBD2 covers 8 bases. Trimming took 3 bases from V and 1 from J; bases not matched to a gene: 5. The CDR3 consists of 15 residues. The germline V gene has CDR1 LGHNA and CDR2 YNFKEQ. CDR3 nucleotides: TGTGCCAGCAGCCACCTTGGCGGGAGGTCCTACGAGCAGTACTTC. The encoded protein is CASSHLGGRSYEQYF.

The chain combines TRBV6-1 with TRBJ2-4; 7 positions agree with TRBD1. The ends lost 2 bases at V and 0 bases at J; junction bases unmatched: 7. The CDR3 consists of 17 residues. From germline, CDR1 is MNHNS and CDR2 SASEGT. The CDR3 region is CASSERDSIKAKNIQYF. The CDR3 nucleotides read TGTGCCAGCAGTGAACGGGACAGCATTAAAGCCAAAAACATTCAGTACTTC.

The V and J genes are TRBV19 and TRBJ2-2; 9 bases align to TRBD2. V lost 8 bases, J lost 5 bases, and 12 bases stayed unmatched. Germline loops: CDR1 LNHDA, CDR2 SQIVND (reference sequence). The CDR3 contains 16 residues. In DNA form, the CDR3 reads TGTGCCAGTTGTTACTTACTAGCGGGTAAAACCGGGGAGCTGTTTTTT. Its translation is CASCYLLAGKTGELFF. The complete variable domain, with remaining parts taken from reference TRBV19 and TRBJ2-2, reads DGGITQSPKYLFRKEGQNVTLSCEQNLNHDAMYWYRQDPGQGLRLIYYSQIVNDFQKGDIAEGYSVSREKKESFPLTVTSAQKNPTAFYLCASCYLLAGKTGELFFGEGSRLTVL.

This clone has a handful of counts. V usage is TRBV11-2 and J usage is TRBJ2-7, with 10 positions matching TRBD2. Germline V gene lookup returns CDR1 SGHAT and CDR2 FQNNGV. This CDR3 spans 14 amino acids. V shed 3 bases, J shed 4 bases, and the junction held 3 bases outside the gene matches. CDR3: CASSFSGRTYEQYF. The DNA of the CDR3 is TGTGCCAGCAGCTTTAGCGGGAGGACTTACGAGCAGTACTTC. Supplemented by reference TRBV11-2 and TRBJ2-7, the full variable domain reads EAGVAQSPRYKIIEKRQSVAFWCNPISGHATLYWYQQILGQGPKLLIQFQNNGVVDDSQLPKDRFSAERLKGVDSTLKIQPAKLEDSAVYLCASSFSGRTYEQYFGPGTRLTVT.

V usage is TRBV4-2 and J usage is TRBJ2-2; the match to TRBD2 covers 7 bases. Per germline, CDR1 LGHNA and CDR2 YNFKEQ. The length of the CDR3 is 17 residues. With V trimmed by 0 bases and J by 0 bases, 4 bases remained unmatched. The CDR3 loop reads CASSQDRGEPNTGELFF. For the CDR3, the DNA is TGTGCCAGCAGCCAAGATCGGGGGGAGCCGAACACCGGGGAGCTGTTTTTT.

This sequence joins TRBV7-3 and TRBJ2-3; 9 nucleotides align to TRBD2. Per the germline V gene, CDR1 is SGHTA and CDR2 is FQGTGA. This CDR3 is 16 amino acids long. J lost 1 base, V lost 5 bases, and 7 bases had no gene match. Here the CDR3 DNA reads TGTGCCAGCAGCCCCTCCGGCGGGAGGGGCACAGATACGCAGTATTTT. Translation: CASSPSGGRGTDTQYF. The full variable domain, in which reference TRBV7-3 and TRBJ2-3 provide the parts outside the CDR3, is GAGVSQTPSNKVTEKGKYVELRCDPISGHTALYWYRQSLGQGPEFLIYFQGTGAADDSGLPNDRFFAVRPEGSVSTLKIQRTERGDSAVYLCASSPSGGRGTDTQYFGPGTRLTVL.

The chain employs TRBV6-1 and TRBJ2-5, with 7 bases fitting TRBD1. Trimming at V came to 1 base and at J to 4 bases, leaving 9 bases not matched to a gene. There are 16 residues in the CDR3. Germline values: CDR1 MNHNS, CDR2 SASEGT. The CDR3 DNA is TGTGCCAGCAGTGAAGGCCCCAGGGGGTTCGGAGAGACCCAGTACTTC. It specifies CASSEGPRGFGETQYF.

The chain carries TRBV5-6 and TRBJ2-7; TRBD2 agrees at 10 bases. The junction had 9 bases not matched to a gene; V was cut back by 1 base and J by 5 bases. CDR3 length: 16 amino acids. CDR1 and CDR2 from the germline V gene are SGHDT and YYEEEE. Here the CDR3 reads CASSLKREGARNEQYF. The CDR3 DNA follows: TGTGCCAGCAGCTTGAAGCGGGAGGGGGCGAGGAACGAGCAGTACTTC.

The rearrangement links TRBV7-2 to TRBJ2-1; 8 bases map to TRBD2. Germline lookup yields CDR1 SGHTA and CDR2 FQGNSA. V lost 1 base, J lost 0 bases, and 11 bases stayed unmatched. The CDR3 contains 19 residues. The CDR3 nucleotides read TGTGCCAGCAGCTTAGGAGGCGGGAGGAGGGAAAGCTCCTACAATGAGCAGTTCTTC. Its protein product is CASSLGGGRRESSYNEQFF. Full variable domain (remainder filled in from reference TRBV7-2 and TRBJ2-1): GAGVSQSPSNKVTEKGKDVELRCDPISGHTALYWYRQSLGQGLEFLIYFQGNSAPDKSGLPSDRFSAERTGGSVSTLTIQRTQQEDSAVYLCASSLGGGRRESSYNEQFFGPGTRLTVL.

Only a few counts were recorded for this clone. The chain combines TRBV7-2 with TRBJ2-7, with 7 nucleotides matching TRBD2. From germline, CDR1 is SGHTA and CDR2 FQGNSA. The ends lost 3 bases at V and 3 bases at J; junction bases unmatched: 8. CDR3 size: 15 residues. In DNA, the CDR3 is TGTGCCAGCAGCTTGGCCGCGGGAGCCCTCTACGAGCAGTACTTC. Amino acid sequence: CASSLAAGALYEQYF.

The V and J genes are TRBV6-5 and TRBJ2-7; TRBD1 aligns across 7 bases. Germline-derived CDR1 and CDR2 are MNHEY and SVGAGI. After removal of 6 bases from V and 6 bases from J, the junction contained 5 bases not matched to a gene. The CDR3 runs 12 residues. Written as DNA, the CDR3 is TGTGCCAGCAGCCCACAGGGGACCGAGCAGTACTTC. Translation gives CASSPQGTEQYF.

This clone was recorded only once. This same CDR3 is encoded by further DNA sequences in the sample. The rearrangement uses TRBV15 and TRBJ2-7, with 11 bases that match TRBD2. The germline gives CDR1 LNHNV, CDR2 YYDKDF (reference sequence). The CDR3 extends over 16 amino acids. V was pared by 3 bases and J by 2 bases, with 6 bases of the junction left unmatched. DNA of the CDR3: TGTGCCACCAGCAGGGTGGAGACTAGCGGGACCTACGAGCAGTACTTC. Translating it yields CATSRVETSGTYEQYF.

This chain uses TRBV4-3 with TRBJ2-5; 11 nucleotides match TRBD2. The CDR3 runs to 17 residues. Trimming took 4 bases from V and 3 from J; bases not matched to a gene: 10. Germline V CDR1 and CDR2: LGHNA, YSLEER. CDR3 amino acids: CASSRLPLAGGKETQYF. The CDR3 DNA is TGCGCCAGCAGCCGATTGCCCCTAGCGGGAGGTAAAGAGACCCAGTACTTC.

The chain couples TRBV7-9 to TRBJ2-5, with 13 bases fitting TRBD2. J gave up 7 bases and V 7 bases, and 18 bases lay outside the gene matches. The CDR3 loop spans 18 amino acids. In germline, CDR1 is SEHNR, CDR2 FQNEAQ (reference sequence). DNA of the CDR3: TGTGCCAGCACGGAACCGGGACTAGCGGGACTCCTCAGGGGGACCCAGTACTTC. This gives the protein CASTEPGLAGLLRGTQYF. Full variable domain (outside the CDR3, taken from reference TRBV7-9 and TRBJ2-5): DTGVSQNPRHKITKRGQNVTFRCDPISEHNRLYWYRQTLGQGPEFLTYFQNEAQLEKSRLLSDRFSAERPKGSFSTLEIQRTEQGDSAMYLCASTEPGLAGLLRGTQYFGPGTRLLVL.

The J gene is TRBJ1-5, the V gene TRBV2; TRBD1 matches at 8 bases. CDR1 SNHLY and CDR2 FYNNEI come from the germline V gene. This CDR3 region has 16 residues. V gave up 0 bases and J gave up 6 bases; unmatched junction bases: 7. CDR3 DNA: TGTGCCAGCAGTGAAGCGGGGCCAGGGGGCCGTCAGCCCCAGCATTTT. Residues: CASSEAGPGGRQPQHF.

The table lists this clone with a count of one. The chain carries TRBV7-8 and TRBJ2-6; 7 bases align to TRBD1. CDR3 length: 17 residues. The V segment lost 4 bases and the J segment 0 bases; nucleotides outside the gene matches: 6. Per germline, CDR1 SGHVS and CDR2 FQNEAQ. CDR3 residues: CASSSRDSFSGANVLTF. Here the CDR3 DNA reads TGTGCCAGCAGCTCCCGGGACAGCTTCTCTGGGGCCAACGTCCTGACTTTC.

This chain links TRBV9 with TRBJ1-4; a possible D gene is TRBD1 (6 bases). Germline V gene lookup returns CDR1 SGDLS and CDR2 YYNGEE. V gave up 0 bases and J gave up 4 bases, with 10 bases separating them. This CDR3 is built from 15 residues. The CDR3 here is CASSVEGGVNEKLFF. For the CDR3, the DNA is TGTGCCAGCAGCGTAGAAGGGGGGGTTAATGAAAAACTGTTTTTT.